This record looks at one TCR beta chain sequence and its context. These data belong to a study of early stage breast cancer tumors. At the level of the study: The ER+/PR+/HER2- tumors included roughly 8 ductal and a few lobular carcinomas.

J was trimmed by 7 bases and V by 7 bases; bases with no gene match: 8. Germline V CDR1 and CDR2: SQVTM, ANQGSEA. The CDR3 covers 13 residues. The repertoire was sequenced with immunoSEQ multiplex PCR; TCRdb's copy has only in-frame clones and lacks some. The top ten hold roughly 5% of the sample, which has almost 55,000 clones, 90% to 95% seen once. This sequence joins TRBV29-1 and TRBJ2-2, with 8 bases fitting TRBD1. The source is a person aged 65 to 85 with breast cancer. The sequenced sample consisted of blood. The CDR3 sequence: CSAGQGRVGELFF. DNA for the CDR3: TGCAGCGCTGGACAGGGAAGGGTCGGGGAGCTGTTTTTT.